This T cell receptor (beta chain) was identified in a study of cytomegalovirus exposure and HLA in healthy donors listed by TCRdb under 2017. Some background on the complete study: According to an earlier analysis of 450 to 650 of the donors, about 180 million T cells yielded 90 million to 130 million unique TCR beta sequences and around 300 Gb of sequence data. Donor age, sex, ethnicity and CMV serostatus were compiled alongside the repertoire data. A later analysis re-analyzed previously published TCR beta repertoires from hundreds of donors and added high-resolution HLA genotyping to study TCR occurrence patterns. An earlier analysis of about 620 of the donors applied high-throughput TCR beta sequencing to assess whether each TCR beta V gene segment acted as functional or pseudogenic. Among about 370 genotyped donors of the cohort, an average of about 240,000 unique TCR beta nucleotide sequences was sequenced per donor, of which roughly 17% were non-productive. Rather than using new phenotypic data, the later analysis identified candidate immune exposures from TCR beta sequences and from how often those sequences occurred across donors. Class I and class II HLA loci were covered by the typing at four-digit resolution. Along with the roughly 670-subject first cohort, a separate validation cohort of over a hundred different subjects was used. In a later genetic analysis, genome-wide SNP genotypes for about three fifths of the roughly 670 donors were used, and that subset was treated as a discovery cohort. The aim of the study was to test whether cataloging public T cell receptors could identify signatures of past pathogen exposure. Every repertoire in the discovery cohort had been generated on one and the same sequencing platform. Of the roughly 400 genotyped donors, 75% to 85% were placed in the genetic ancestry cluster associated with self-reported Caucasian donors. Roughly 5 DR-DQ haplotypes were handled as single units for association and clustering because linkage in the cohort was strong. To predict cytomegalovirus infection status, the study combined high-throughput TCR immunosequencing, statistical association of individual TCRs with disease status, and machine learning. An early release covering just under 650 HLA-typed donors comprised approximately 290 gigabases of sequencing data and tens of millions of unique TCR sequences. The number of donors typed differed by locus, with about 629-640 for A, B, C, DRB1 and DQB1, around 560 for DQA1, nearly 610 for DPA1, and over 400 for DPB1. The study profiled the T cell repertoires of under 850 subjects by immunosequencing and related them to cytomegalovirus serostatus. On the study overall, not on this receptor specifically: HLA typing was unavailable for some donors at each locus, so association tests used only the typed subset. In a later analysis, HLA-associated TCR beta chains were found to be more clonally expanded and to have lower generation probabilities than equally common non-associated chains. A later genetic analysis reported fewer N-insertions in productive TCRs among donors in an Asian-associated ancestry cluster than the approximately 670-donor mean. The study listed 150 to 200 TCR beta chains as associated with cytomegalovirus. The presence/absence analyses assumed that sequencing depth was roughly uniform across donors, and that assumption may not be true. This cohort had only TCR beta chains sequenced, and the lack of alpha or paired-chain data limited which features could be detected. The classifier was reported to diagnose cytomegalovirus status with high specificity and sensitivity in both the original and validation cohorts. In a later analysis, TCR association rates were found to vary across HLA loci, with the most associated TCRs seen for DRB1 alleles and the fewest for HLA-C alleles. Most TCR sequences were seen in very few donors, while some public TCRs were found in many individuals. Some IMGT-functional V segments, including TRBV6-2 and TRBV6-3, could not be told apart with the 87-base-pair reads, so those segments were excluded. Specific HLA alleles were associated with around 18,000 TCR beta sequences at a false discovery rate of 0.05 in a later analysis. In a later analysis, several top co-occurrence clusters were reported to appear linked to parvovirus B19, influenza, CMV and Epstein-Barr virus. Most CMV-associated TCR beta chains appeared to be HLA-restricted in a later analysis, and the HLA associations seemed to be driven largely by CMV exposure. It was suggested by the authors that the approach could potentially be generalized to other disease states and immunological phenotypes. Broadly in line with IMGT annotations, most TCR beta V segments showed up in productive rearrangements about 87% or about 30% of the time in an earlier analysis of several hundred of the donors. Correlated functional status among segregating V segments might be attributable to linkage disequilibrium, but an unknown experimental factor could not be ruled out. In vitro tests confirmed that a few of the cytomegalovirus-associated TCR beta chains recognize cytomegalovirus antigens. The earlier analysis of 450 to 700 of the donors excluded seventeen rarely observed V segments, including chromosome 9 orphons, because counts were too low. The only immune exposure information available for the cohort was CMV serostatus. A further reported finding was that TCR beta sequences accurately predicted the HLA-A and HLA-B alleles for most subjects in the first cohort. When HLA alleles, especially DR and DQ, strongly co-occurred, attributing TCR associations to individual alleles was difficult. The sequencing pipeline was judged likely to have produced a cluster of highly shared sequence variants as a technical artifact. V-gene and J-gene trimming of TCR beta chains was associated with a missense DCLRE1C variant in a later genetic analysis, and the association was replicated in an independent cohort.

The cohort consisted of fewer than 700 healthy bone marrow donors. Cohort members were all nominally healthy when sampled, although unrecorded immune exposures were likely present. The donor was CMV seronegative and was included in the group of approximately 350 seronegative cohort members. A peripheral blood sample was provided by each donor, and peripheral blood mononuclear cells were used for TCR beta sequencing. The Qiagen DNeasy Blood Extraction Kit was used to extract genomic DNA from the blood cell samples. V is cut by 5 bases and J by 3 bases, and the space between the germline ends is 4 bases. According to the germline V gene, CDR1 reads SGHTA and CDR2 reads FQGTGA. CDR3 length: 12 amino acids, cysteine to phenylalanine. The sequence is cut down to CDR3 DNA, 36 bases in frame from base 1. The receptor library was made with the immunoSEQ multiplex PCR assay. The multiplex PCR relied on a mix of 60 forward primers for TCR Vbeta segments and 13 reverse primers for TCR Jbeta segments. The CDR3 region of rearranged TCR beta genes was amplified from genomic DNA by a multiplex PCR assay. On the Illumina HiSeq System, the amplified TCR beta libraries were sequenced as 87-base-pair reads. For the original study's pipeline: A later analysis counted about 82 million unique TCR beta chains across the 650 to 700 repertoires, and around 9.9 million of these chains were shared by at least two donors. A nearest-neighbor algorithm error-corrected the raw reads and collapsed the reads into unique sequences, merging closely related sequences to remove PCR and sequencing errors. CDR3 sequences were aligned to IMGT reference sequences to assign V, D and J gene segments. Each retained sequence needed at least a six-nucleotide match to both a V gene segment and a J gene segment. A rearrangement counted as productive if the CDR3 had no stop codons and remained in frame with V and J, and every other rearrangement counted as non-productive. Following IMGT convention, CDR3 was defined as the stretch from the second conserved V-encoded cysteine to the conserved J-encoded phenylalanine. The earlier analysis of fewer than 750 of the donors excluded sequences that lacked an unambiguous match to a single V gene segment. An earlier analysis of around 600 of the donors classified V segments as functional when productive rearrangements were above 56.7% and as segregating when the standard deviation between donors was above 5%. To diagnose cytomegalovirus status from the catalog of TCR beta chain sequences, a statistical classification framework was built. In a later analysis, TCR nucleotide sequences were compared against IMGT/GENE-DB human TR gene sequences so that V and J genes could be assigned. The TCRdist pipeline was used in a later analysis to assign CDR3 sequences and most-parsimonious VDJ recombination scenarios. In a later analysis, every TCR beta chain was defined by the combination of its CDR3 amino acid sequence and its V-gene family, and reads without a unique V-gene family were dropped. In a later analysis, 550 to 650 highly shared, low-generation-probability nucleotide sequences were removed to address suspected cross-contamination and a sequencing artifact. For each public chain, a later analysis derived a clonal expansion index from normalized ranks of inferred template counts within each repertoire. In a later analysis, generation probabilities were computed using a VDJ recombination model fitted to out-of-frame rearrangements, and the results were checked against IGoR. Hypergeometric tests were used in a later analysis to score TCR-TCR, TCR-HLA and TCR-CMV co-occurrence, with a repertoire-size bias correction applied to the TCR pairs. In a later analysis, false discovery rates were estimated by permuting HLA or CMV assignments 20 times. In a later analysis, co-occurring TCRs were grouped using DBSCAN, and TCRdist sequence similarity was added for clustering within HLA-allele-positive subsets. For co-occurrence clustering, repertoires with fewer than 30,000 or more than 120,000 public chains were excluded, along with 4 to 6 repertoires with anomalous nucleotide sharing. TCRdb's version of the immuneACCESS table is confined to in-frame rearrangements and falls short of the full clone set. An unresolved V gene accounts for under half of the shortfall where checked; the remainder is of unknown origin. The DNA was the basis for D and trimming; V, J and clone size are from that table. The sample contains about 140,000 clones, approximately 70% of them found a single time. In total, the top ten clones hold 1.5% to 2% of the sample.

In the case of this clone: No antigen is known for it. The record has no base qualities; no much larger clone is one base away.

This TCR derives from a woman aged 25-40 years in good health and CMV-seronegative. The source material was PBMCs. The sequence joins TRBV7-3 to TRBJ2-2; no D segment can be confidently identified. In nucleotides, the sequence is TGTGCCAGCAGCGCGTACACCGGGGAGCTGTTTTTT. The resulting protein is CASSAYTGELFF.